The text below deals with one T cell receptor beta chain. The data are from a study of blood T cell repertoires in COVID-19. Overall study context: Researchers got acute and convalescent COVID-19 samples from the United States, Italy and Spain. In each case, the material was cDNA or gDNA derived from T cells, B-cell-depleted T cells, or PBMCs.

As processed by the authors: Reference gene primers were amplified, and this amplification served to estimate nucleated cell counts. The table came from immunoSEQ multiplex PCR; TCRdb's copy has only in-frame clones and leaves some out. That table supplies the V and J calls and clone size; D and trimming were determined from the DNA. Of some 150,000 clones listed, over 85% are singletons. V dropped 5 bases and J dropped 0 bases, with 17 bases sitting between them. This CDR3 has 16 amino acids. The germline gives CDR1 MNHNY, CDR2 SVGAGI (reference sequence). The source material was peripheral blood. This rearrangement joins TRBV6-6 to TRBJ2-7, with a tentative D call TRBD1 (6 bases). The receptor was derived from a human donor in a cohort sampled during active COVID-19. CDR3 sequence: CASSVMQGLGSYEQYF. CDR3 DNA sequence: TGTGCCAGCAGTGTGATGCAGGGGTTGGGCTCCTACGAGCAGTACTTC.